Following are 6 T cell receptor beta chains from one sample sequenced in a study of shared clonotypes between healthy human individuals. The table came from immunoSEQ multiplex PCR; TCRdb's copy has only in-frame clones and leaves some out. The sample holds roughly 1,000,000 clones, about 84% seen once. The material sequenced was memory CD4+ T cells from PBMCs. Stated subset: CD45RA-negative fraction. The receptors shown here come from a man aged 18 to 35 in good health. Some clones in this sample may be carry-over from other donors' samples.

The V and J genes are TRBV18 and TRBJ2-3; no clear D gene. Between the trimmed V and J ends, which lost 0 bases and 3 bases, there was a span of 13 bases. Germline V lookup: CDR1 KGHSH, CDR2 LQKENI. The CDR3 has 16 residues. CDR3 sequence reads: CASSPPTGLGTDTQYF. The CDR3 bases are TGTGCCAGCTCACCACCAACTGGCCTTGGTACAGATACGCAGTATTTT.

The CDR3 region has the DNA TGCGCCAGCACCTCCATGAGGGGGAACACCGGGGAGCTGTTTTTT. It is translated as CASTSMRGNTGELFF. The chain couples TRBV5-1 to TRBJ2-2; D may be TRBD1 or TRBD2 (5 bases each). V shed 6 bases and J shed 1 base, with 13 bases lying between them. CDR3 length equals 15 residues. Germline values: CDR1 SGHRS, CDR2 YFSETQ.

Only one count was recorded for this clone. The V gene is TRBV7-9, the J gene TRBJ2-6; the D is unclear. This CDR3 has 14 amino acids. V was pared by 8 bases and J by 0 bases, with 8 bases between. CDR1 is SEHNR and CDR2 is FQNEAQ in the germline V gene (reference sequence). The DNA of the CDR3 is TGTGCCAGCGAGTTTAGCTCTGGGGCCAACGTCCTGACTTTC. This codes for CASEFSSGANVLTF. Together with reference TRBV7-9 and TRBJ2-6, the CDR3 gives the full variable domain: DTGVSQNPRHKITKRGQNVTFRCDPISEHNRLYWYRQTLGQGPEFLTYFQNEAQLEKSRLLSDRFSAERPKGSFSTLEIQRTEQGDSAMYLCASEFSSGANVLTFGAGSRLTVL.

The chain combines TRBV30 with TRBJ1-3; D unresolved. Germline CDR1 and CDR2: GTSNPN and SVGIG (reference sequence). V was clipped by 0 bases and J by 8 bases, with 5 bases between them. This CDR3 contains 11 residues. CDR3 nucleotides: TGTGCCTGGAGTGTAGCGGACACCATATATTTT. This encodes CAWSVADTIYF. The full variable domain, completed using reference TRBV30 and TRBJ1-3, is SQTIHQWPATLVQPVGSPLSLECTVEGTSNPNLYWYRQAAGRGLQLLFYSVGIGQISSEVPQNLSASRPQDRQFILSSKKLLLSDSGFYLCAWSVADTIYFGEGSWLTVV.

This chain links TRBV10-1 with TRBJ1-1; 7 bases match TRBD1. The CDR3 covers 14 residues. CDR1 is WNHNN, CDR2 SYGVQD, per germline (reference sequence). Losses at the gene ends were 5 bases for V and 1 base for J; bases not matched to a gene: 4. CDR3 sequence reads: CASSTGEENTEAFF. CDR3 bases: TGCGCCAGCAGTACAGGGGAAGAGAACACTGAAGCTTTCTTT.

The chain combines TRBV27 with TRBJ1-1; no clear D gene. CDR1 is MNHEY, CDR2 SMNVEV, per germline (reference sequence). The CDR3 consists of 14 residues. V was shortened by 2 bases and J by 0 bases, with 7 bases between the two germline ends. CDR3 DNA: TGTGCCAGCAGTTTAACCAGATTGAACACTGAAGCTTTCTTT. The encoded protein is CASSLTRLNTEAFF.